This T cell receptor (beta chain) was found in a study of blood T cell repertoires in COVID-19. Method: immunoSEQ multiplex PCR; TCRdb's copy keeps in-frame clones and lacks some. This table holds fewer than 110,000 clones, about nine tenths found once. The sample comprised peripheral blood. The clonotype comes from a man in his fifties or sixties with acute or convalescent COVID-19.

The DNA of the CDR3 is TGTGCCAGCAGTGAAGGACAGGGCCAAGAGACCCAGTACTTC. This codes for CASSEGQGQETQYF. The V gene is TRBV6-1, the J gene TRBJ2-5; 7 bases are a match to TRBD1. Per the germline V gene, CDR1 is MNHNS and CDR2 is SASEGT. The CDR3 length is 14 residues. The J segment lost 1 base and the V segment lost 1 base, leaving 0 bases of the junction unmatched.